The TCR beta chain described here comes from a study of spatial heterogeneity in lung cancer. Study information: TCR transcript abundance in tumor regions was strongly correlated with the T cell module score obtained from matched bulk RNA-seq. Within raw reads, each unique TCR and UMI combination appeared on average more than ten times. Overall study results and limits: The numbers of ubiquitous and regional expanded TCRs correlated with ubiquitous and regional nonsynonymous mutations, respectively. Expanded intratumoral alpha and beta TCR counts tracked tumor mutation counts.

This clonotype was picked up many times. Its antigen is currently unknown. There are 17 residues in the CDR3. From germline, CDR1 is DFQATT and CDR2 SNEGSKA (reference sequence). Trimming stripped 0 bases from V and 5 bases from J, with 17 bases between. Time point here: sample taken at primary tumor resection. Unsorted whole RNA of tumor, nontumor lung or frozen PBMC was sequenced. One entry per CDR3 protein results from TCRdb running MiXCR on the 5' RACE reads. The data hold some 4,000 distinct CDR3 sequences, with 7% to 9% observed a single time. The receptor's source is a male donor with early-stage non-small cell lung cancer. Here the sequenced sample was lung tumor tissue, taken at surgery. The V gene is TRBV20-1, the J gene TRBJ1-6; a possible D gene is TRBD1 (6 bases). As DNA, the CDR3 is TGCAGTGCTAGAGATGGTAACCAGGGGTTTGATAATTCACCCCTCCACTTT. This gives the protein CSARDGNQGFDNSPLHF.